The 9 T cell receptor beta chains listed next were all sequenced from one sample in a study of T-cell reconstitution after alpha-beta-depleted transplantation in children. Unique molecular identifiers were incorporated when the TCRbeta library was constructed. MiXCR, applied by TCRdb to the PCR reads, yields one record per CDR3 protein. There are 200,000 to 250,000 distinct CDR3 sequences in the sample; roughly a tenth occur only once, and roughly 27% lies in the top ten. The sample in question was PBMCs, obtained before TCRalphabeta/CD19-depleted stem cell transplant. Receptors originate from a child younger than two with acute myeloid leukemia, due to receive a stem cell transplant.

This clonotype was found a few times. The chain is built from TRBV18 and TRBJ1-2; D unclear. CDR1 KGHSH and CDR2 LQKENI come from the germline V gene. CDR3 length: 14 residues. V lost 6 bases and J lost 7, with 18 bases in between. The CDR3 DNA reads TGTGCCAGCTCGATTTGGGAGGGCCTTGCTGGCTACACCTTC. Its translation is CASSIWEGLAGYTF.

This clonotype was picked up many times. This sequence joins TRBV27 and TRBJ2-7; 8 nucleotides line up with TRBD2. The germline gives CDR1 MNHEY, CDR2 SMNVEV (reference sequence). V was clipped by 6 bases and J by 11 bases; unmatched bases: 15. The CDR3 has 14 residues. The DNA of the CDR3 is TGTGCCAGCAGAATAATCTCGGGGGGGCCTGCGGAGTACTTC. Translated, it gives CASRIISGGPAEYF.

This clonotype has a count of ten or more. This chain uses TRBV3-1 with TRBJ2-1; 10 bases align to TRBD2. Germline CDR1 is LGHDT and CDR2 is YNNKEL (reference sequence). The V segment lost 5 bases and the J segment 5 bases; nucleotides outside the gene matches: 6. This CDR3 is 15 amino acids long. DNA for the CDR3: TGTGCCAGCAGCTGGGGGCTAGCGGGAGACAATGAGCAGTTCTTC. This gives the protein CASSWGLAGDNEQFF.

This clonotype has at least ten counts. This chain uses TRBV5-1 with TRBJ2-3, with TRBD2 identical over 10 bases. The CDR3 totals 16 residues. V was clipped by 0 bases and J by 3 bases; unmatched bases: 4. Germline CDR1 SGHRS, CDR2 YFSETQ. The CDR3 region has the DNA TGCGCCAGCAGCTTGGTTCTAGCGGGGGTTACAGATACGCAGTATTTT. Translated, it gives CASSLVLAGVTDTQYF.

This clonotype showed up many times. The CDR3 is CASSDTDSPRHF. The CDR3 coding sequence is TGTGCCAGCAGCGATACGGACAGTCCTCGCCACTTT. V usage is TRBV27 and J usage is TRBJ1-6; D possibly corresponds to TRBD1 (6 bases). This CDR3 is 12 amino acids long. The germline gives CDR1 MNHEY, CDR2 SMNVEV (reference sequence). V shed 6 bases and J shed 18 bases, with 18 bases lying between them.

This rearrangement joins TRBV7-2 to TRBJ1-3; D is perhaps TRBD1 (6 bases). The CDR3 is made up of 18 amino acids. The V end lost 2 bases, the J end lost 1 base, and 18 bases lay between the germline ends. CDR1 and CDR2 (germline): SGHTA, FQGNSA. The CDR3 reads CASSLMSLRGESGNTIYF. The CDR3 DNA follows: TGTGCCAGCAGCTTAATGTCGCTCAGGGGAGAGTCTGGAAACACCATATATTTT.

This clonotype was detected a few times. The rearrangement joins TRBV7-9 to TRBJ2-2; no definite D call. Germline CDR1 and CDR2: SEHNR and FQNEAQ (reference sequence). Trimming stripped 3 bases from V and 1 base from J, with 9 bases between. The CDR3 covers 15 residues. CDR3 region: CASSFAGQNTGELFF. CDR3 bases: TGTGCCAGCAGCTTCGCTGGTCAGAACACCGGGGAGCTGTTTTTT.

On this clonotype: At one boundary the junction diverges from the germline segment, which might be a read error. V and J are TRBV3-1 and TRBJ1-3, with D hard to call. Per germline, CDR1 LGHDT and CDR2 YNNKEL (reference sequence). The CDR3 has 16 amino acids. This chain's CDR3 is CTSSPKTRNSGNTIYF. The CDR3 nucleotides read TGTACCAGCAGCCCCAAGACACGAAACTCTGGAAACACCATATATTTT.

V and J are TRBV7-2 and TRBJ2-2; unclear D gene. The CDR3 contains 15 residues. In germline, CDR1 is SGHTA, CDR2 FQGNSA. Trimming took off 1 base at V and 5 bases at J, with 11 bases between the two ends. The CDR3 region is CASSLVDPLTGELFF. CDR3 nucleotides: TGTGCCAGCAGCTTAGTTGATCCCCTGACCGGGGAGCTGTTTTTT.